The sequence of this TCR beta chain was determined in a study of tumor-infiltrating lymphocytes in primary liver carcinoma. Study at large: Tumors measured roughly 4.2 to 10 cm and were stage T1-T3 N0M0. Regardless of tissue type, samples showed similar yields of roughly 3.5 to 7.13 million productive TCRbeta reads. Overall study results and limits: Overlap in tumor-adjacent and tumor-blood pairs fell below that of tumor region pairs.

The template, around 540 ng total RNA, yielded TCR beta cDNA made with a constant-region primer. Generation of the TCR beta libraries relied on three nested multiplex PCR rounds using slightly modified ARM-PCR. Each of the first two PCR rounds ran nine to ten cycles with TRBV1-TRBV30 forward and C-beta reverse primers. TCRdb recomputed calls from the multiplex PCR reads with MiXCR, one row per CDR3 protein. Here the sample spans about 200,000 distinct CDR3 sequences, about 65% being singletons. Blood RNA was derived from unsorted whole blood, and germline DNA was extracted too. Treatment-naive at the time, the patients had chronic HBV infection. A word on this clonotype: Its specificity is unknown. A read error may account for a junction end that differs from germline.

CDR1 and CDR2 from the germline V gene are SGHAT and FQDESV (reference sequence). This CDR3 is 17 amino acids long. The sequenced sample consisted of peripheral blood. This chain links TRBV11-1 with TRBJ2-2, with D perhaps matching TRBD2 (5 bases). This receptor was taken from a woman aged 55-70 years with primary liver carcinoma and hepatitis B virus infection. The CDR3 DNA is TGCGCCAGTAGCGTCCGGCCATTCCTAGTTAACACCGGGGAGCTGTTTTTT. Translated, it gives CASSVRPFLVNTGELFF.